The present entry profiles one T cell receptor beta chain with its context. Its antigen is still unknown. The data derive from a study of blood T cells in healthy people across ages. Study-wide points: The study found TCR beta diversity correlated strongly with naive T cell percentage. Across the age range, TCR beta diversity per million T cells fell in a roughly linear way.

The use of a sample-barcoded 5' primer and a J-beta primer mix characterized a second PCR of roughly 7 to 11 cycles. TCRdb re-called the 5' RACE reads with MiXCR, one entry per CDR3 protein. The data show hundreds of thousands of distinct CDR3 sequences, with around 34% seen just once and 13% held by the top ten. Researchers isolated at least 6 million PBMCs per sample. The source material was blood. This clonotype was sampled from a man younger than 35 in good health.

CDR3 DNA: TGTGCCAGCAGCCCCAACAGGGGCGGAGGATACATTCAGTACTTC. This sequence encodes CASSPNRGGGYIQYF. The chain links TRBV13 to TRBJ2-4; 7 positions match TRBD1. Germline values: CDR1 PRHDT, CDR2 FYEKMQ (reference sequence). The CDR3 is 15 amino acids. V lost 5 bases to trimming and J lost 8 bases; unmatched junction nucleotides: 12. Looking up the rest from reference TRBV13 and TRBJ2-4 gives the full variable domain: AAGVIQSPRHLIKEKRETATLKCYPIPRHDTVYWYQQGPGQDPQFLISFYEKMQSDKGSIPDRFSAQQFSDYHSELNMSSLELGDSALYFCASSPNRGGGYIQYFGAGTRLSVL.